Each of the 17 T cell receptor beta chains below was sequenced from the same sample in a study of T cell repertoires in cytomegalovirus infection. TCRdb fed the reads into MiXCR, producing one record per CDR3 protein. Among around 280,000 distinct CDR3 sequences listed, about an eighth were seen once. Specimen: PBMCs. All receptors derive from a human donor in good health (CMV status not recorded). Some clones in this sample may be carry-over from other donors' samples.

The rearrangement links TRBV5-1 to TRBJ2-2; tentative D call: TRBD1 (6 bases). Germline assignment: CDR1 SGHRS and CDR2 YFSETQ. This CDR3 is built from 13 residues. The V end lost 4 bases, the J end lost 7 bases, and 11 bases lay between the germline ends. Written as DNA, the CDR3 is TGCGCCAGCAGCAACACAGGGAGCGGGGAGCTGTTTTTT. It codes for CASSNTGSGELFF.

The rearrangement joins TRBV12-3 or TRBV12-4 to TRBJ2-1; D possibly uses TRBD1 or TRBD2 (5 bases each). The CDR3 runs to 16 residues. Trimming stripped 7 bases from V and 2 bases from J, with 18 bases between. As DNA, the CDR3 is TGTGCCAGCATTCCCTCGGGGCGGAGCGCCTACAATGAGCAGTTCTTC. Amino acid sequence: CASIPSGRSAYNEQFF.

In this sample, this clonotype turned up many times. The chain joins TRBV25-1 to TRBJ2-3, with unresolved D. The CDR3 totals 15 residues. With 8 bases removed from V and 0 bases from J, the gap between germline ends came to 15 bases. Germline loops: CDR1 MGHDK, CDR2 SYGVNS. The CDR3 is CASLGWQDSTDTQYF. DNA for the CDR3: TGTGCCAGCTTGGGGTGGCAGGATAGCACAGATACGCAGTATTTT.

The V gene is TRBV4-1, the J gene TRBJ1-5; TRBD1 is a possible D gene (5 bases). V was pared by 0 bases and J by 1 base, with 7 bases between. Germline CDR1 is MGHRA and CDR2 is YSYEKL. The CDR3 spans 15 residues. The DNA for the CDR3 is TGCGCCAGCAGCCAAGATGCAGGGAGCAATCAGCCCCAGCATTTT. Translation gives CASSQDAGSNQPQHF.

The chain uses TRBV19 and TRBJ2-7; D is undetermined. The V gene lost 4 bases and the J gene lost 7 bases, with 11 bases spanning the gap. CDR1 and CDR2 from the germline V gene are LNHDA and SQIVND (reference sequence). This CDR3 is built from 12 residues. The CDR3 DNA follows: TGTGCCAGTAGTAGGCTGGGTCAAGAGCAGTACTTC. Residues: CASSRLGQEQYF.

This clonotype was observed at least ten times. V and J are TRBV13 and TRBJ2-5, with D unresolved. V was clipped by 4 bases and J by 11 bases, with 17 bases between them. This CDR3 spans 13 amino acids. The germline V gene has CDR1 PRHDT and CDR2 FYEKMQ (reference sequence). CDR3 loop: CASSSAPKICQYF. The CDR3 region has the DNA TGTGCCAGCAGCTCGGCCCCCAAGATCTGTCAGTACTTC.

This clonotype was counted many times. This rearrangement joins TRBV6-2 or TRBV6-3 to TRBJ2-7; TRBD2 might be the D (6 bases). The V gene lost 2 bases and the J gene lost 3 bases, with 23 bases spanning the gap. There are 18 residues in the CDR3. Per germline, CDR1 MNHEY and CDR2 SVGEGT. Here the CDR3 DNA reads TGTGCCAGCAGTTACCACCTGGGGACTCTAGCAGACTTCTACGAGCAGTACTTC. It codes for CASSYHLGTLADFYEQYF.

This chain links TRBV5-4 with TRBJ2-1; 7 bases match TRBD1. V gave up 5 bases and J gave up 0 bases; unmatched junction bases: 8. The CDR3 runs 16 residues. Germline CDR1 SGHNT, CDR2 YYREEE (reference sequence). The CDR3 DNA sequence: TGTGCCAGCAGAACGGCAGGGGGTGTCTCCTACAATGAGCAGTTCTTC. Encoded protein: CASRTAGGVSYNEQFF.

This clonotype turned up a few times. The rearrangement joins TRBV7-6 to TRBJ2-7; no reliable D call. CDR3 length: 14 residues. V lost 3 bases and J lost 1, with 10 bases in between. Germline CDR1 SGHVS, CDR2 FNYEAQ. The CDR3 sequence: CASSFRQDSYEQYF. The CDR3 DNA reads TGTGCCAGCAGCTTCCGGCAGGATTCCTACGAGCAGTACTTC. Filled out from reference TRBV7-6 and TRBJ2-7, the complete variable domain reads GAGVSQSPRYKVTKRGQDVALRCDPISGHVSLYWYRQALGQGPEFLTYFNYEAQQDKSGLPNDRFSAERPEGSISTLTIQRTEQRDSAMYRCASSFRQDSYEQYFGPGTRLTVT.

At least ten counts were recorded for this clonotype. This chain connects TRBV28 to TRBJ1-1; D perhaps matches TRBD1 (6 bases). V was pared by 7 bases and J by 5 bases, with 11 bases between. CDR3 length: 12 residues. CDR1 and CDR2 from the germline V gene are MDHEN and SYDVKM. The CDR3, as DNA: TGTGCCAGCAACAGGGCGGGAACTGAAGCTTTCTTT. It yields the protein CASNRAGTEAFF.

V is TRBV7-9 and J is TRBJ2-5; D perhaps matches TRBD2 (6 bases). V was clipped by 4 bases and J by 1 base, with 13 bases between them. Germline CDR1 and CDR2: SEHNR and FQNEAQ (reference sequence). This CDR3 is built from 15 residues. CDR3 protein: CASSSPQGLQETQYF. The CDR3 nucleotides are TGTGCCAGCAGCTCCCCCCAGGGACTCCAAGAGACCCAGTACTTC.

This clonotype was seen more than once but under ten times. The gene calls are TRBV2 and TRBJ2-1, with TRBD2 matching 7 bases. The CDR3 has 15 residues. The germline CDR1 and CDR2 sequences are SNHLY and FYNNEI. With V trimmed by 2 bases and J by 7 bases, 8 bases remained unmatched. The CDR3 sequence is CASSEQAGPSNEQFF. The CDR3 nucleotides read TGTGCCAGCAGTGAACAAGCGGGACCCTCGAATGAGCAGTTCTTC.

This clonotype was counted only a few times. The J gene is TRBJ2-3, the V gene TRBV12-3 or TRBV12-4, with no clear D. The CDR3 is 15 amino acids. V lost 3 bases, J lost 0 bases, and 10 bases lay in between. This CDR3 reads CASSFARKSTDTQYF. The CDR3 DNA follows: TGTGCCAGCAGTTTTGCTCGAAAGAGCACAGATACGCAGTATTTT.

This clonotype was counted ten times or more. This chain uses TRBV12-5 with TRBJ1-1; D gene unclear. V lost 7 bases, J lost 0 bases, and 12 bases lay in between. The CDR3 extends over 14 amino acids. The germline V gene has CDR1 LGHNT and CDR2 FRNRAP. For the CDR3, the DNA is TGTGCTAGTGCCGCGGGAACCATGAACACTGAAGCTTTCTTT. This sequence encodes CASAAGTMNTEAFF.

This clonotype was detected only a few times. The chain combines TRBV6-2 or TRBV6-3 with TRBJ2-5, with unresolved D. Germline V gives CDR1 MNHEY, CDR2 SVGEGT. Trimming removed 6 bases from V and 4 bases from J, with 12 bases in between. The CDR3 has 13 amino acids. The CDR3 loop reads CASRVDKRETQYF. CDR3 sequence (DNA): TGTGCCAGCAGGGTTGACAAGCGAGAGACCCAGTACTTC.

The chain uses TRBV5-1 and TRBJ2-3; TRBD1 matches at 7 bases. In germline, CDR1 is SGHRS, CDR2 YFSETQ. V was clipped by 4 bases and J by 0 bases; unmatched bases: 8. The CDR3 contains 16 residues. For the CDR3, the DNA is TGCGCCAGCAGCCCACAACCGGGACAGAGCACAGATACGCAGTATTTT. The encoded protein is CASSPQPGQSTDTQYF.

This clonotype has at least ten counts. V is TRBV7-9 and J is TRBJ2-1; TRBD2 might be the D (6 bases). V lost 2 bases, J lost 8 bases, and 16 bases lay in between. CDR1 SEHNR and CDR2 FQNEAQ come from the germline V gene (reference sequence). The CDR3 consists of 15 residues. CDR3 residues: CASSLNAGGADEQFF. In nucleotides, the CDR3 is TGTGCCAGCAGCTTAAACGCCGGCGGGGCCGATGAGCAGTTCTTC.